These 24 T cell receptor beta chains came from one sample sequenced in a study of blood T cell repertoires in COVID-19. The table came from immunoSEQ multiplex PCR; TCRdb's copy has only in-frame clones and leaves some out. The profile shows approximately 140,000 clones, roughly 90% of them singletons. Sample: PBMCs or T cells enriched from blood (not recorded which). These receptors were taken from a woman between 45 and 65 years old who had recovered from COVID-19.

The gene calls are TRBV2 and TRBJ2-3, with 10 bases lining up with TRBD1. Germline V CDR1 and CDR2: SNHLY, FYNNEI. J gave up 2 bases and V 4 bases, and 24 bases lay outside the gene matches. The CDR3 covers 22 residues. The CDR3 spells CASSVREGGTGVTGLDTDTQYF. The CDR3 DNA is TGTGCCAGCAGTGTAAGAGAAGGCGGGACAGGGGTTACCGGATTAGACACAGATACGCAGTATTTT.

This clone came up a few times. Other DNA sequences in this sample translate to the same CDR3. The rearrangement joins TRBV3-1 (or the pseudogene TRBV3-2) to TRBJ2-7, with no clear D. Germline V CDR1 and CDR2: LGHDT, YNNKEL (reference sequence). The V and J ends lost 1 base and 7 bases respectively, with 11 bases between them. This CDR3 has 13 amino acids. The CDR3 loop reads CASSQVAGREQYF. In DNA, the CDR3 is TGTGCCAGCAGCCAAGTAGCCGGCCGGGAGCAGTACTTC.

This chain links TRBV7-9 with TRBJ2-3; D remains ambiguous. Germline CDR1 SEHNR, CDR2 FQNEAQ (reference sequence). The CDR3 loop spans 14 amino acids. The V and J ends lost 0 bases and 2 bases respectively, with 6 bases between them. This CDR3 is CASSLAPDTDTQYF. CDR3 coding DNA: TGTGCCAGCAGCTTAGCCCCAGACACAGATACGCAGTATTTT. Supplemented by reference TRBV7-9 and TRBJ2-3, the full variable domain reads DTGVSQNPRHKITKRGQNVTFRCDPISEHNRLYWYRQTLGQGPEFLTYFQNEAQLEKSRLLSDRFSAERPKGSFSTLEIQRTEQGDSAMYLCASSLAPDTDTQYFGPGTRLTVL.

CDR3 sequence (DNA): TGTGCCAGCAGCCCCGGTGTAGCACGGGAGACCCAGTACTTC. This codes for CASSPGVARETQYF. The chain joins TRBV5-6 to TRBJ2-5; D remains unclear. Trimming removed 4 bases at V and 5 bases at J, with 15 bases between. Germline assignment: CDR1 SGHDT and CDR2 YYEEEE. The CDR3 consists of 14 residues.

The CDR3 loop is CASSQRGDGPNTEAFF. DNA for the CDR3: TGTGCCAGCAGCCAGAGAGGTGACGGCCCGAACACTGAAGCTTTCTTT. The gene calls are TRBV3-1 (or the pseudogene TRBV3-2) and TRBJ1-1; the D is unclear. CDR1 LGHDT and CDR2 YNNKEL come from the germline V gene (reference sequence). The CDR3 length is 16 residues. Trimming cost V 3 bases and J 1 base, with 15 bases left between them.

The rearrangement joins TRBV19 to TRBJ1-3; no firm D call. This CDR3 contains 17 residues. V shed 5 bases and J shed 0 bases, with 17 bases lying between them. Looked up from germline, CDR1 is LNHDA and CDR2 is SQIVND (reference sequence). CDR3 sequence (DNA): TGTGCCAGTAGTCTTAGTGAGGGTCCCCGCTCTGGAAACACCATATATTTT. It encodes CASSLSEGPRSGNTIYF.

The genes are TRBV30 and TRBJ2-3, with 8 bases fitting TRBD2. This CDR3 has 14 residues. After removal of 7 bases from V and 1 base from J, the junction contained 7 bases not matched to a gene. CDR1 GTSNPN and CDR2 SVGIG come from the germline V gene (reference sequence). The CDR3 is CASGGAGGTDTQYF. The CDR3 bases are TGTGCCTCCGGGGGAGCGGGGGGCACAGATACGCAGTATTTT.

V is TRBV20-1 and J is TRBJ2-7; 14 nucleotides match TRBD2. This CDR3 contains 17 residues. Trimming cost V 3 bases and J 5 bases; bases outside gene matches: 12. CDR1 is DFQATT and CDR2 is SNEGSKA in the germline V gene (reference sequence). This CDR3 reads CSASSAGLAGGQDEQYF. CDR3 nucleotides: TGCAGTGCTAGTAGCGCTGGACTAGCGGGGGGCCAGGACGAGCAGTACTTC.

The genes are TRBV19 and TRBJ2-7, with 10 bases fitting TRBD1. CDR1 is LNHDA, CDR2 SQIVND, per germline (reference sequence). J was trimmed by 3 bases and V by 3 bases; bases with no gene match: 2. The CDR3 is 14 amino acids. CDR3 bases: TGTGCCAGTAGTATGGGACAGGGGTTCTACGAGCAGTACTTC. Its protein is CASSMGQGFYEQYF.

The gene calls are TRBV6-5 and TRBJ2-7, with TRBD2 matching over 11 bases. The CDR3 covers 16 residues. The J segment lost 1 base and the V segment lost 4 bases, leaving 6 bases of the junction unmatched. Germline V gene data show CDR1 as MNHEY and CDR2 as SVGAGI. The CDR3 DNA sequence: TGTGCCAGCAGTTCCCCGACTAGCGGGGTTTCCTACGAGCAGTACTTC. Protein sequence: CASSSPTSGVSYEQYF.

The V call is TRBV4-1, the J call TRBJ1-5; the match to TRBD1 covers 7 bases. Trimming at V came to 4 bases and at J to 4 bases, leaving 4 bases not matched to a gene. Germline V CDR1 and CDR2: MGHRA, YSYEKL. The CDR3 has 14 amino acids. Written as DNA, the CDR3 is TGCGCCAGCAGCCTCGCGACAGGGAATCAGCCCCAGCATTTT. Its translation: CASSLATGNQPQHF.

The chain links TRBV7-2 to TRBJ1-2, with 8 bases matching TRBD1. This CDR3 has 19 amino acids. Germline V gene lookup returns CDR1 SGHTA and CDR2 FQGNSA. Trimming removed 1 base from V and 10 bases from J; junction bases left unmatched: 23. CDR3 DNA sequence: TGTGCCAGCAGCTTAGGCAATACTTTTGGACAGGGTAGTCTGAGAGACTACACCTTC. Translated: CASSLGNTFGQGSLRDYTF.

The CDR3 nucleotides read TGTGCCAGCAGTCCCACAGGGTACACTGAAGCTTTCTTT. Translation: CASSPTGYTEAFF. V usage is TRBV12-3 or TRBV12-4 and J usage is TRBJ1-1, with D perhaps TRBD1 (6 bases). Trimming pared 5 bases from V and 3 bases from J, leaving 10 bases between. The length of the CDR3 is 13 residues.

V and J are TRBV14 and TRBJ2-7, with D maybe TRBD1 (6 bases). V was cut by 0 bases and J by 3 bases, with 12 bases left in between. The germline gives CDR1 SGHDN, CDR2 FVKESK. This CDR3 is built from 15 residues. CDR3 bases: TGTGCCAGCAGCCAAGAACAGGGATTCCGCTACGAGCAGTACTTC. This encodes CASSQEQGFRYEQYF.

The chain combines TRBV5-6 with TRBJ1-4, with TRBD1 as a possible D gene (6 bases). The CDR3 sequence is 14 residues long. V gave up 4 bases and J gave up 5 bases, with 12 bases separating them. The germline CDR1 and CDR2 sequences are SGHDT and YYEEEE. CDR3 protein: CASSHREGNEKLFF. The CDR3 DNA sequence: TGTGCCAGCAGCCACAGGGAGGGAAATGAAAAACTGTTTTTT.

J is TRBJ2-3 and V is TRBV4-2; tentatively, D is TRBD2 (5 bases). The ends were cut back, 4 bases at V and 3 bases at J, with 14 bases in the middle. The germline V gene has CDR1 LGHNA and CDR2 YNFKEQ. The CDR3 runs to 15 residues. CDR3 amino acids: CASSPYNGETDTQYF. As DNA, the CDR3 is TGTGCCAGCAGCCCCTACAACGGGGAAACAGATACGCAGTATTTT.

The chain combines TRBV6-5 with TRBJ2-5; perhaps TRBD2 as D (7 bases). CDR3 size: 14 residues. Deletions cut 2 bases from V and 5 bases from J, with 12 bases between. Per the germline V gene, CDR1 is MNHEY and CDR2 is SVGAGI. For the CDR3, the DNA is TGTGCCAGCAGTTACGTGGGGGGGGGCGAGACCCAGTACTTC. The encoded protein is CASSYVGGGETQYF.

J is TRBJ1-5 and V is TRBV21-1; no check of the table's D call, TRBD1, against the DNA was made. TRBV21-1 is assigned pseudogene status. The CDR3 is 17 residues long. This CDR3 reads CASTRTGERYSNQPQHF. CDR3 sequence (DNA): TGTGCCAGCACCAGGACAGGAGAGAGGTATAGCAATCAGCCCCAGCATTTT.

This chain links TRBV19 with TRBJ2-7; 10 nucleotides line up with TRBD2. After removal of 6 bases from V and 1 base from J, the junction contained 6 bases not matched to a gene. Germline loops: CDR1 LNHDA, CDR2 SQIVND (reference sequence). The CDR3 is 15 amino acids. CDR3 coding DNA: TGTGCCAGTAGCCTCTCTAGCGGGGGTTCCTACGAGCAGTACTTC. Amino acid sequence: CASSLSSGGSYEQYF.

The chain recombines TRBV23-1 with TRBJ1-2; 9 bases are shared with TRBD1. TRBV23-1 is labeled an ORF, and its function is uncertain. This CDR3 is 15 amino acids long. J lost 8 bases, V lost 2 bases, and 9 bases had no gene match. CDR3 DNA sequence: TGCGCCAGCAGTCAAGCCACTGACAGGGGGGCGGGCTACACCTTC. It specifies CASSQATDRGAGYTF.

The CDR3 DNA follows: TGTGCCAGTAGTGCCCCGGGGTCGACTAATGAAAAACTGTTTTTT. This codes for CASSAPGSTNEKLFF. The rearrangement uses TRBV19 and TRBJ1-4; D uncertain. CDR3 length: 15 residues. V dropped 5 bases and J dropped 2 bases, with 12 bases sitting between them. Germline CDR1 is LNHDA and CDR2 is SQIVND (reference sequence). Using reference TRBV19 and TRBJ1-4 for the parts outside the CDR3, the full variable domain is DGGITQSPKYLFRKEGQNVTLSCEQNLNHDAMYWYRQDPGQGLRLIYYSQIVNDFQKGDIAEGYSVSREKKESFPLTVTSAQKNPTAFYLCASSAPGSTNEKLFFGSGTQLSVL.

This chain links TRBV27 with TRBJ1-1; TRBD1 matches at 8 bases. This CDR3 has 18 amino acids. Germline CDR1 reads MNHEY; CDR2 reads SMNVEV (reference sequence). J lost 4 bases, V lost 4 bases, and 17 bases had no gene match. CDR3 nucleotide sequence: TGTGCCAGCAGTTCCTCCGGGACAGGTTTCTCTTCGGGCACTGAAGCTTTCTTT. It is translated as CASSSSGTGFSSGTEAFF.

The chain is built from TRBV29-1 and TRBJ1-5, with unresolved D. The CDR3 sequence is 11 residues long. In germline, CDR1 is SQVTM, CDR2 ANQGSEA. V lost 6 bases to trimming and J lost 9 bases, with 12 bases between them. CDR3 DNA sequence: TGCAGCGTCAGTCAAGATGGGCCCCAGCATTTT. Protein product: CSVSQDGPQHF.

The J gene is TRBJ1-4, the V gene TRBV11-2, with unresolved D. Germline values: CDR1 SGHAT, CDR2 FQNNGV. This CDR3 contains 14 residues. V lost 1 base and J lost 5, with 8 bases in between. The CDR3 DNA is TGTGCCAGCAGCTTAGGGCCTCAAAATGAAAAACTGTTTTTT. Translated: CASSLGPQNEKLFF.